These 27 T cell receptor beta chains came from one sample sequenced in a study of T-cell reconstitution after alpha-beta-depleted transplantation in children (dated by TCRdb to 2016 to 2017). Per the publication, the treatment or condition label means: allogeneic hematopoietic cell transplantation with graft depleted of TCRalphabeta T cells and CD19 B cells. To prepare the library, PCR was applied. The sequencer was an Illumina HiSeq 2500. TCR libraries were prepared with molecular barcoding, using unique molecular identifiers to normalize TCRbeta repertoire quantification. The public reads were quality trimmed at Q25 with fastp and then assembled into clones with MiXCR by TCRdb, keeping productive beta chains. Every distinct CDR3 protein forms one entry, paired with its most common genes and DNA. For this sample there are roughly 790,000 distinct CDR3 sequences; about 15% appear just once. The leading ten clones occupy around 4.5% of the sample.

This sample comprised PBMCs, mostly from graft donor cells, obtained 360 days after TCRalphabeta/CD19-depleted stem cell transplant. Receptor source: a male patient younger than 18 who had a stem cell transplant for acute lymphoblastic leukemia, so the T cells may come from the graft donor.

This chain connects TRBV12-3 or TRBV12-4 to TRBJ2-1, with 9 positions matching TRBD2. This CDR3 region has 19 residues. The V and J ends lost 2 bases and 4 bases, in that order; junction bases with no gene match: 15. This CDR3 is CASSLNVIRETSGYNEQFF. Here the CDR3 DNA reads TGTGCCAGCAGTTTAAACGTGATTCGGGAGACTAGCGGATACAATGAGCAGTTCTTC.

The chain couples TRBV11-1 to TRBJ1-4; perhaps TRBD1 as D (5 bases). The V end was cut by 4 bases, the J end by 3 bases, with 21 bases between. Germline CDR1 is SGHAT and CDR2 is FQDESV (reference sequence). The CDR3 is 18 residues long. The CDR3: CASSSSYPVRGSNEKLFF. The CDR3 DNA is TGTGCCAGCAGCTCTAGTTACCCTGTGAGGGGCTCTAATGAAAAACTGTTTTTT. Drawing the rest from reference TRBV11-1 and TRBJ1-4, the complete variable domain is EAEVAQSPRYKITEKSQAVAFWCDPISGHATLYWYRQILGQGPELLVQFQDESVVDDSQLPKDRFSAERLKGVDSTLKIQPAELGDSAMYLCASSSSYPVRGSNEKLFFGSGTQLSVL.

The sample holds a few counts of this clonotype. The rearrangement links TRBV2 to TRBJ2-3; TRBD1 matches at 8 bases. This CDR3 contains 14 residues. Germline lookup yields CDR1 SNHLY and CDR2 FYNNEI. J gave up 4 bases and V 11 bases, and 11 bases lay outside the gene matches. This CDR3 reads CAGNRDRFPDTQYF. CDR3 nucleotides: TGTGCCGGGAACCGGGACAGGTTCCCAGATACGCAGTATTTT.

This sequence joins TRBV5-1 and TRBJ2-7; 7 nucleotides match TRBD1. The trim removed 4 bases at V and 0 bases at J, leaving 7 bases unmatched. CDR3 length: 15 amino acids. Germline assignment: CDR1 SGHRS and CDR2 YFSETQ. The CDR3 nucleotides read TGCGCCAGCAGCGACCACAGGGGACCCTCCTACGAGCAGTACTTC. It translates to CASSDHRGPSYEQYF.

This clonotype was seen once. The chain carries TRBV11-2 and TRBJ2-1, with a possible D match to TRBD2 (8 bases). Looked up from germline, CDR1 is SGHAT and CDR2 is FQNNGV. The CDR3 length is 21 residues. Trimming took off 5 bases at V and 3 bases at J, with 32 bases between the two ends. As DNA, the CDR3 is TGTGCCAGCAGCAAATTTAGGGAGACAGGGATGGGGAGCGGGAGCTACAATGAGCAGTTCTTC. Translated: CASSKFRETGMGSGSYNEQFF. The full variable domain, in which reference TRBV11-2 and TRBJ2-1 provide the parts outside the CDR3, is EAGVAQSPRYKIIEKRQSVAFWCNPISGHATLYWYQQILGQGPKLLIQFQNNGVVDDSQLPKDRFSAERLKGVDSTLKIQPAKLEDSAVYLCASSKFRETGMGSGSYNEQFFGPGTRLTVL.

This clonotype was recorded a few times. V usage is TRBV5-1 and J usage is TRBJ1-1; no reliable D call. The CDR3 consists of 12 residues. Trimming removed 0 bases from V and 7 bases from J, with 7 bases in between. In germline, CDR1 is SGHRS, CDR2 YFSETQ. The CDR3 nucleotides are TGCGCCAGCAGCTTGGGTCAGTTTGAAGCTTTCTTT. Its translation is CASSLGQFEAFF. Combining the CDR3 with reference TRBV5-1 and TRBJ1-1 gives the whole variable domain KAGVTQTPRYLIKTRGQQVTLSCSPISGHRSVSWYQQTPGQGLQFLFEYFSETQRNKGNFPGRFSGRQFSNSRSEMNVSTLELGDSALYLCASSLGQFEAFFGQGTRLTVV.

This clonotype was picked up a small number of times. The V gene is TRBV5-1, the J gene TRBJ2-7; 8 bases line up with TRBD2. The J segment lost 4 bases and the V segment lost 4 bases, leaving 16 bases of the junction unmatched. The CDR3 consists of 17 residues. Germline CDR1 is SGHRS and CDR2 is YFSETQ. The CDR3 sequence: CASSLGTSGYRRYEQYF. Written as DNA, the CDR3 is TGCGCCAGCAGCCTCGGAACTAGCGGTTATAGGCGGTACGAGCAGTACTTC. The variable domain in full, with the rest retrieved from reference TRBV5-1 and TRBJ2-7, is KAGVTQTPRYLIKTRGQQVTLSCSPISGHRSVSWYQQTPGQGLQFLFEYFSETQRNKGNFPGRFSGRQFSNSRSEMNVSTLELGDSALYLCASSLGTSGYRRYEQYFGPGTRLTVT.

This clonotype has at least ten counts. V is TRBV5-1 and J is TRBJ2-1, with D possibly matching TRBD2 (5 bases). CDR1 SGHRS and CDR2 YFSETQ come from the germline V gene. V dropped 7 bases and J dropped 6 bases, with 20 bases sitting between them. The CDR3 runs 15 residues. CDR3 in amino acids: CASGLSRVPINEQFF. The DNA for the CDR3 is TGCGCCAGCGGACTCTCTCGAGTACCTATCAATGAGCAGTTCTTC.

A few counts support this clonotype. The rearrangement links TRBV20-1 to TRBJ2-5; 10 bases align to TRBD2. Losses at the gene ends were 2 bases for V and 11 bases for J; bases not matched to a gene: 8. CDR3 length equals 13 residues. The germline V gene encodes CDR1 DFQATT and CDR2 SNEGSKA (reference sequence). The CDR3, as DNA: TGCAGTGCTAGATCCTCTAGCGGGAGTCCGCAGTACTTC. Encoded protein: CSARSSSGSPQYF.

This clonotype has only a few counts. This rearrangement joins TRBV6-1 to TRBJ1-2; 9 bases align to TRBD1. The CDR3 length is 14 residues. V trimming: 6 bases; J trimming: 3 bases; junction bases outside the gene matches: 5. The germline gives CDR1 MNHNS, CDR2 SASEGT. CDR3 bases: TGTGCCAGCAGAAAGACAGGGGGTTACTATGGCTACACCTTC. This encodes CASRKTGGYYGYTF.

The chain employs TRBV5-1 and TRBJ2-7; no definite D call. V lost 5 bases to trimming and J lost 4 bases, with 13 bases between them. The CDR3 loop spans 13 amino acids. The germline V gene has CDR1 SGHRS and CDR2 YFSETQ. The DNA for the CDR3 is TGCGCCAGCAGTTATGACAACCTTTACGAGCAGTACTTC. It translates to CASSYDNLYEQYF.

This chain uses TRBV20-1 with TRBJ2-3, with D perhaps TRBD2 (6 bases). This CDR3 contains 17 residues. CDR1 and CDR2 (germline): DFQATT, SNEGSKA (reference sequence). CDR3 DNA: TGCTGCGCTTCCAATTTTAGGGGACTGGTGGACACAGATACGCAGTATTTT. This codes for CCASNFRGLVDTDTQYF.

This clonotype was detected many times. The chain recombines TRBV12-3 or TRBV12-4 with TRBJ1-5, with TRBD1 matching over 12 bases. The V segment lost 6 bases and the J segment 7 bases; nucleotides outside the gene matches: 10. CDR3 length: 16 amino acids. CDR3 DNA sequence: TGTGCCAGCAGCTCCGGGGGACAGGGGGCGAGGCAGCCCCAGCATTTT. Translation gives CASSSGGQGARQPQHF.

This clonotype was seen at least ten times. The rearrangement uses TRBV7-2 and TRBJ2-5; 7 bases line up with TRBD1. CDR1 is SGHTA and CDR2 is FQGNSA in the germline V gene. The V gene end was trimmed by 6 bases and the J gene end by 1 base; junction bases not matched to a gene: 5. The CDR3 contains 14 residues. The CDR3 spells CASSVQGTQETQYF. CDR3 DNA sequence: TGTGCCAGCAGTGTACAGGGGACCCAAGAGACCCAGTACTTC.

This clonotype was detected many times. The chain combines TRBV4-1 with TRBJ2-2; D is ambiguous. The germline CDR1 and CDR2 sequences are MGHRA and YSYEKL. CDR3 size: 13 residues. Trimming removed 2 bases from V and 0 bases from J, with 1 base in between. CDR3 residues: CASSQTNTGELFF. Here the CDR3 DNA reads TGCGCCAGCAGCCAAACGAACACCGGGGAGCTGTTTTTT.

V is TRBV7-9 and J is TRBJ2-5; tentative D call: TRBD1 (7 bases). This CDR3 region has 16 residues. The germline CDR1 and CDR2 sequences are SEHNR and FQNEAQ (reference sequence). V was cut by 8 bases and J by 0 bases, with 19 bases left in between. CDR3 in amino acids: CASGIRRDSNQETQYF. The CDR3 DNA sequence: TGTGCCAGCGGAATACGGAGGGACAGTAACCAAGAGACCCAGTACTTC.

There are a few counts of this clonotype. V usage is TRBV9 and J usage is TRBJ2-2; 7 bases are a match to TRBD1. This CDR3 is 17 amino acids long. V was clipped by 2 bases and J by 4 bases; unmatched bases: 11. The germline CDR1 and CDR2 sequences are SGDLS and YYNGEE. Written as DNA, the CDR3 is TGTGCCAGCAGCGTGATGCCGACAGGGCTAGGCACCGGGGAGCTGTTTTTT. Its protein is CASSVMPTGLGTGELFF.

V gene TRBV7-9 combines with J gene TRBJ2-4; weak D call: TRBD1 (5 bases). Germline V gene sequence: CDR1 SEHNR, CDR2 FQNEAQ (reference sequence). The length of the CDR3 is 16 residues. Trimming removed 0 bases from V and 5 bases from J, with 14 bases in between. The CDR3 reads CASSLAVGVLENIQYF. In DNA form, the CDR3 reads TGTGCCAGCAGCTTAGCGGTAGGGGTCCTAGAAAACATTCAGTACTTC.

The chain combines TRBV28 with TRBJ2-1, with 8 bases aligning to TRBD1. The CDR3 extends over 15 amino acids. Germline assignment: CDR1 MDHEN and CDR2 SYDVKM. Trimming removed 1 base from V and 6 bases from J; junction bases left unmatched: 5. CDR3 sequence reads: CASSLYRGFLNEQFF. CDR3 DNA sequence: TGTGCCAGCAGTTTATACAGGGGGTTCCTCAATGAGCAGTTCTTC.

The chain employs TRBV27 and TRBJ2-7; D ambiguous. There are 14 residues in the CDR3. Looked up from germline, CDR1 is MNHEY and CDR2 is SMNVEV (reference sequence). The V and J ends lost 3 bases and 2 bases respectively, with 11 bases between them. In DNA, the CDR3 is TGTGCCAGCAGTTTCTCCGGGTACCCCTACGAGCAGTACTTC. Translated, it gives CASSFSGYPYEQYF.

The table lists this clonotype with a few counts. The chain carries TRBV12-3 or TRBV12-4 and TRBJ1-5, with a weak D call TRBD1 (6 bases). Trimming cost V 6 bases and J 5 bases, with 11 bases left between them. CDR3 length: 13 amino acids. The DNA for the CDR3 is TGTGCCAGCAGCCGGGACATGGATCAGCCCCAGCATTTT. Encoded protein: CASSRDMDQPQHF.

The genes are TRBV7-9 and TRBJ2-1; 14 nucleotides agree with TRBD2. The CDR3 is made up of 17 amino acids. Germline loops: CDR1 SEHNR, CDR2 FQNEAQ (reference sequence). Trimming cost V 5 bases and J 4 bases; bases outside gene matches: 7. CDR3 sequence reads: CASSPRLAGGRYNEQFF. The CDR3 nucleotides are TGTGCCAGCAGCCCGAGACTAGCGGGAGGGAGGTACAATGAGCAGTTCTTC.

In DNA form, the CDR3 reads TGTGCCAGCAGCTTAGACAAAGGGAATTACAATGAGCAGTTCTTC. Amino acids: CASSLDKGNYNEQFF. This rearrangement joins TRBV7-2 to TRBJ2-1; D gene uncertain. Germline loops: CDR1 SGHTA, CDR2 FQGNSA. The CDR3 contains 15 residues. The germline V and J ends were trimmed by 1 base and 4 bases, with 11 bases remaining between them. The whole variable domain, remainder taken from reference TRBV7-2 and TRBJ2-1, is GAGVSQSPSNKVTEKGKDVELRCDPISGHTALYWYRQSLGQGLEFLIYFQGNSAPDKSGLPSDRFSAERTGGSVSTLTIQRTQQEDSAVYLCASSLDKGNYNEQFFGPGTRLTVL.

This chain uses TRBV5-1 with TRBJ1-4, with D unclear. The germline V and J ends were trimmed by 3 bases and 0 bases, with 6 bases remaining between them. The CDR3 contains 14 residues. Germline loops: CDR1 SGHRS, CDR2 YFSETQ. The CDR3 DNA reads as TGCGCCAGCAGCTGCGGTACAACTAATGAAAAACTGTTTTTT. Its protein product is CASSCGTTNEKLFF. The variable domain in full, with the rest retrieved from reference TRBV5-1 and TRBJ1-4, is KAGVTQTPRYLIKTRGQQVTLSCSPISGHRSVSWYQQTPGQGLQFLFEYFSETQRNKGNFPGRFSGRQFSNSRSEMNVSTLELGDSALYLCASSCGTTNEKLFFGSGTQLSVL.

This clonotype occurred a few times. The chain couples TRBV4-1 to TRBJ2-3; the match to TRBD2 covers 11 bases. Trimming took 2 bases from V and 0 from J; bases not matched to a gene: 4. Germline loops: CDR1 MGHRA, CDR2 YSYEKL. The CDR3 totals 17 residues. The DNA for the CDR3 is TGCGCCAGCAGCCAATGGGGACTAGCGGATAGCACAGATACGCAGTATTTT. Amino acids: CASSQWGLADSTDTQYF.

This clonotype was counted only a few times. The rearrangement uses TRBV29-1 and TRBJ1-3, with unresolved D. Germline values: CDR1 SQVTM, CDR2 ANQGSEA. V lost 6 bases and J 0 bases, leaving 12 bases between the germline ends. This CDR3 is 14 amino acids long. The DNA of the CDR3 is TGCAGCGTGACACCGGGCCTCTCTGGAAACACCATATATTTT. Encoded protein: CSVTPGLSGNTIYF.

This clonotype was seen ten or more times. The rearrangement uses TRBV7-2 and TRBJ1-1; 7 positions agree with TRBD1. V gave up 1 base and J gave up 4 bases; unmatched junction bases: 6. There are 15 residues in the CDR3. CDR1 SGHTA and CDR2 FQGNSA come from the germline V gene. The CDR3 protein is CASSLGTGWVTEAFF. CDR3 coding DNA: TGTGCCAGCAGCTTAGGGACAGGTTGGGTCACTGAAGCTTTCTTT.